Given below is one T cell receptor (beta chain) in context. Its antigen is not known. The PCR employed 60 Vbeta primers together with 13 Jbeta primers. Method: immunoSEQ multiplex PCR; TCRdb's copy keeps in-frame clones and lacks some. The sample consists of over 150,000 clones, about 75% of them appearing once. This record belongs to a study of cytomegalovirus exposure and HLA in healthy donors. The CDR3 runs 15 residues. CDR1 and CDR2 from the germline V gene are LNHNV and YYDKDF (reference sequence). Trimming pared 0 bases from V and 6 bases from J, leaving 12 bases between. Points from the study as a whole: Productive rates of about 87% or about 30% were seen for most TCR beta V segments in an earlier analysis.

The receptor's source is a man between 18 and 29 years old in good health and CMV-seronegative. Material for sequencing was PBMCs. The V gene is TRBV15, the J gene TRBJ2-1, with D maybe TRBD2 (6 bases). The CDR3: CATSRDHGGANEQFF. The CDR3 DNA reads TGTGCCACCAGCAGAGACCACGGCGGGGCCAATGAGCAGTTCTTC.